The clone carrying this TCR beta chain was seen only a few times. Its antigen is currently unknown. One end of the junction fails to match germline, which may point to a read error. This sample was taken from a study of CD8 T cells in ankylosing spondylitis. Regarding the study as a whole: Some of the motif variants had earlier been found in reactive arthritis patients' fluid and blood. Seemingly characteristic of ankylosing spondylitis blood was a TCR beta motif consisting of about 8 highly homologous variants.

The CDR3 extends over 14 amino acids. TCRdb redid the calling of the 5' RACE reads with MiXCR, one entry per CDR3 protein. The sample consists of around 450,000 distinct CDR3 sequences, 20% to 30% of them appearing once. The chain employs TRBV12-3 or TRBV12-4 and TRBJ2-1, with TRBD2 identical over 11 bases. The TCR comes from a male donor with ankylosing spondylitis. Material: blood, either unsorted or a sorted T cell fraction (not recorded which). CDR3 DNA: TGTGCCAGCCGTTTGACTAGCGGGATGGATGAGCAGTTCTTC. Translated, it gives CASRLTSGMDEQFF.